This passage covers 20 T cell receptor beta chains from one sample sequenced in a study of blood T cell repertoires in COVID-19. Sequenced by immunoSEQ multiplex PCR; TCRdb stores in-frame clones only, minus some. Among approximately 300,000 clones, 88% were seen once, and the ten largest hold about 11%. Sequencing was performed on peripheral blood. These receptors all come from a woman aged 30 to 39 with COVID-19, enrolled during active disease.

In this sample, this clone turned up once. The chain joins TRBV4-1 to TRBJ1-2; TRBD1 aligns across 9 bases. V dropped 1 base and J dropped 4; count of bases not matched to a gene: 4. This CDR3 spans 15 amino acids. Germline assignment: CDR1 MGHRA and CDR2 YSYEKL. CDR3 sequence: CASSQVQGARYGYTF. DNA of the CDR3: TGCGCCAGCAGCCAAGTACAGGGGGCGCGCTATGGCTACACCTTC.

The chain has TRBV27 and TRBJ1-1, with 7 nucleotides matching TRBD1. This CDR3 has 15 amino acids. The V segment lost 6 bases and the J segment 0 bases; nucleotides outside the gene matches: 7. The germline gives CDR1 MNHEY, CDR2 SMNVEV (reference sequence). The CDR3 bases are TGTGCCAGCAGAACGGGACAGCTCATGAACACTGAAGCTTTCTTT. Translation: CASRTGQLMNTEAFF.

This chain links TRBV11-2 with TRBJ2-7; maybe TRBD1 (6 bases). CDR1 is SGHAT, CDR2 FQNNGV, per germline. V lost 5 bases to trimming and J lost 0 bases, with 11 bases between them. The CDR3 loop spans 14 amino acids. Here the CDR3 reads CASSPGQNSYEQYF. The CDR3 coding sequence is TGTGCCAGCAGCCCTGGACAGAACTCCTACGAGCAGTACTTC.

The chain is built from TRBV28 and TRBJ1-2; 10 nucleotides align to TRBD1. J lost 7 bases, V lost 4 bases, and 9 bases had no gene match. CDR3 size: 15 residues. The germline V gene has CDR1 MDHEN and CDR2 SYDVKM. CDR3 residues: CASSSQGQGLGGYTF. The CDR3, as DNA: TGTGCCAGCAGTTCACAGGGACAGGGGCTTGGTGGCTACACCTTC.

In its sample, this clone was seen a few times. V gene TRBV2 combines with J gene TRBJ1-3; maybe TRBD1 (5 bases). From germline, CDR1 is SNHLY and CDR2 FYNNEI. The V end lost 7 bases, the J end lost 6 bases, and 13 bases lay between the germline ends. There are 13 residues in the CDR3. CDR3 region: CASKGEGENTIYF. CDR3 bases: TGTGCCAGCAAAGGGGAGGGCGAAAACACCATATATTTT. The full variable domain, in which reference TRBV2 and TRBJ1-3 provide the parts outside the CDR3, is EPEVTQTPSHQVTQMGQEVILRCVPISNHLYFYWYRQILGQKVEFLVSFYNNEISEKSEIFDDQFSVERPDGSNFTLKIRSTKLEDSAMYFCASKGEGENTIYFGEGSWLTVV.

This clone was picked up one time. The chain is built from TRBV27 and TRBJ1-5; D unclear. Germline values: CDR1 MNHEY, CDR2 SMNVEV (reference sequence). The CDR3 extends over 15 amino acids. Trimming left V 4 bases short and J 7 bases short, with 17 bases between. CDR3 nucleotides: TGTGCCAGCAGTTCAACTCCCCTCCGGGAGCAGCCCCAGCATTTT. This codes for CASSSTPLREQPQHF.

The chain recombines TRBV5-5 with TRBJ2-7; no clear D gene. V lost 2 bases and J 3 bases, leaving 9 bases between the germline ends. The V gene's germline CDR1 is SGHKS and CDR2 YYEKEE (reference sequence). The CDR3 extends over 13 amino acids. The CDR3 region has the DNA TGTGCCAGCAGCTTTATTACTGGCTACGAGCAGTACTTC. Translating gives CASSFITGYEQYF.

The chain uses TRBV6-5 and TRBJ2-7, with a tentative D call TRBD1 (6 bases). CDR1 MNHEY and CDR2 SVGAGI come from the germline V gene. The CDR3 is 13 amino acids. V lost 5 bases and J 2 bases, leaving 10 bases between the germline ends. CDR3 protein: CASSRGGPYEQYF. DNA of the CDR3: TGTGCCAGCAGTCGAGGGGGACCCTACGAGCAGTACTTC.

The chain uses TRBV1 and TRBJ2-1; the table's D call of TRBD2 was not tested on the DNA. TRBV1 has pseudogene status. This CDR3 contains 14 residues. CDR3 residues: CTSSQAPGGNEQFF. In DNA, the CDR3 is TGCACCAGCAGCCAAGCGCCCGGAGGCAATGAGCAGTTCTTC.

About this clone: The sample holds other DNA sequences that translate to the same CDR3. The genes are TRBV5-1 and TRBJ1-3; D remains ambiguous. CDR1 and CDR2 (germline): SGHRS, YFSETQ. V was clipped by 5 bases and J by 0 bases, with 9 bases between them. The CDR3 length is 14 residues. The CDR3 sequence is CASSLGSSGNTIYF. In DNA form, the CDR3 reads TGCGCCAGCAGTCTTGGGAGCTCTGGAAACACCATATATTTT. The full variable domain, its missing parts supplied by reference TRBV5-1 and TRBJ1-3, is KAGVTQTPRYLIKTRGQQVTLSCSPISGHRSVSWYQQTPGQGLQFLFEYFSETQRNKGNFPGRFSGRQFSNSRSEMNVSTLELGDSALYLCASSLGSSGNTIYFGEGSWLTVV.

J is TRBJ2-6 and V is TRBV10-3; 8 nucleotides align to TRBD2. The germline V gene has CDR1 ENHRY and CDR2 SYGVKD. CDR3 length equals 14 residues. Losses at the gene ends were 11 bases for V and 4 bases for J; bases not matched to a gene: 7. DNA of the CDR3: TGTGCCTCCGGGAGGGGAACCGGGGCCAACGTCCTGACTTTC. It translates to CASGRGTGANVLTF.

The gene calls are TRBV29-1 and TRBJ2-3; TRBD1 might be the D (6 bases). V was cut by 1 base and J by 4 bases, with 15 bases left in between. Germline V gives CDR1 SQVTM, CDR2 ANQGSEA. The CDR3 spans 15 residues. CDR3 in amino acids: CSVEGSSRGADTQYF. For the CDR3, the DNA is TGCAGCGTTGAAGGTAGTAGCAGGGGTGCAGATACGCAGTATTTT.

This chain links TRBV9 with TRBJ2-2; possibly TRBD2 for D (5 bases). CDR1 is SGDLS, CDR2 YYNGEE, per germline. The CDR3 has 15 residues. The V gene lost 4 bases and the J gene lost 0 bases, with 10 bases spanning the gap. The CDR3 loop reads CASSPWRPNTGELFF. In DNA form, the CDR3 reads TGTGCCAGCAGCCCGTGGAGGCCGAACACCGGGGAGCTGTTTTTT. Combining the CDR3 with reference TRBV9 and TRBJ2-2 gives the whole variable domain DSGVTQTPKHLITATGQRVTLRCSPRSGDLSVYWYQQSLDQGLQFLIQYYNGEERAKGNILERFSAQQFPDLHSELNLSSLELGDSALYFCASSPWRPNTGELFFGEGSRLTVL.

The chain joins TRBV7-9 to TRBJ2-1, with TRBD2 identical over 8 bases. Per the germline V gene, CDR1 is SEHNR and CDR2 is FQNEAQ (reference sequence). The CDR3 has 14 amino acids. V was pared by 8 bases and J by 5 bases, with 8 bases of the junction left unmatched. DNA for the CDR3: TGTGCCAGCTTTAAGCGGGAGAAGCACAATGAGCAGTTCTTC. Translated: CASFKREKHNEQFF.

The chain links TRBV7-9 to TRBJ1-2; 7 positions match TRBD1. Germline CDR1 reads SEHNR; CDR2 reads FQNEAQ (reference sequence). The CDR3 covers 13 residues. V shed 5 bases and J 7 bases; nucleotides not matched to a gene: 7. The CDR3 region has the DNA TGTGCCAGCAGCCTTAAGGGGGCCGGTGGCTACACCTTC. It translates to CASSLKGAGGYTF.

The CDR3 protein is CASSPLAVRRADTQYF. DNA for the CDR3: TGTGCCAGCTCACCATTAGCCGTCCGACGAGCAGATACGCAGTATTTT. The rearrangement links TRBV18 to TRBJ2-3; D call uncertain. The CDR3 loop spans 16 amino acids. Trimming shortened V by 2 bases and J by 4 bases, and 16 bases separated the two germline ends. Germline V gene data show CDR1 as KGHSH and CDR2 as LQKENI.

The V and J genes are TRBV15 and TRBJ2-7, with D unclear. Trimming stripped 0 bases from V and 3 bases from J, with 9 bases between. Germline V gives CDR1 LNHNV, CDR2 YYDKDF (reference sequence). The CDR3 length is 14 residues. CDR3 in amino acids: CATSRESPDYEQYF. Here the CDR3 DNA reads TGTGCCACCAGCAGAGAATCCCCAGACTACGAGCAGTACTTC.

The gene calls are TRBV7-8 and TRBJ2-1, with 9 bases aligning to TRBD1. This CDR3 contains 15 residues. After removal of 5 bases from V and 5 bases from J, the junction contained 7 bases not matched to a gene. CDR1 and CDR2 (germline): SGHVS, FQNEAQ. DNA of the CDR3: TGTGCCAGCAGCCCCCGACAGGGGGTTAACAATGAGCAGTTCTTC. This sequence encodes CASSPRQGVNNEQFF.

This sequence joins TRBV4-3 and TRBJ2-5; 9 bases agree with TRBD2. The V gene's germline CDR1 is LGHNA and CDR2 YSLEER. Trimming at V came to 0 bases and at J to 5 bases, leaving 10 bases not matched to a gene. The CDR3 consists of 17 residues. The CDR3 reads CASSQDGLAGVAETQYF. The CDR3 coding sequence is TGCGCCAGCAGCCAAGACGGGTTAGCGGGAGTAGCGGAGACCCAGTACTTC.

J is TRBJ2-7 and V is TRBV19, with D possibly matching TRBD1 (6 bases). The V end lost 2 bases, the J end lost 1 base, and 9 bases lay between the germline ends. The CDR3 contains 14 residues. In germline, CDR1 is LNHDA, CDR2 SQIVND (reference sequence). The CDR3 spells CASSINDRSYEQYF. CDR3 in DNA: TGTGCCAGTAGTATAAATGACAGGTCCTACGAGCAGTACTTC.